These 8 T cell receptor beta chains came from one sample sequenced in a study of blood T cells in healthy people across ages. For the second PCR, which ran for 7 to 11 cycles, a sample-barcoded 5' primer and a J-beta primer mix were used. TCRdb redid the calling of the 5' RACE reads with MiXCR, one entry per CDR3 protein. This table holds about 930,000 distinct CDR3 sequences, 25% to 35% found once. The same data also went into a second study, on T cells of mothers and their children.

Sequencing input: blood. The source is a middle-aged woman in good health.

A word on this clonotype: A much larger clonotype is one base distant, so this may be a read error. This chain joins TRBV19 and TRBJ2-7; D tentatively fits TRBD1 or TRBD2 (5 bases each). The CDR3 extends over 14 amino acids. V shed 3 bases and J shed 0 bases, with 9 bases lying between them. In germline, CDR1 is LNHDA, CDR2 SQIVND (reference sequence). As DNA, the CDR3 is TGTGCCAGTAGTATCAAAGGGACCTCCTACGAGCAGTACTTC. Protein product: CASSIKGTSYEQYF.

Details on this clonotype: One end of the junction fails to match germline, which may point to a read error. The chain employs TRBV6-4 and TRBJ2-3; TRBD2 matches at 8 bases. The CDR3 has 15 residues. The germline CDR1 and CDR2 sequences are MRHNA and SNTAGT. The CDR3: CASSELAGGTDMQYF. For the CDR3, the DNA is TGTGCCAGCAGTGAGTTGGCGGGGGGCACAGATATGCAGTATTTT.

The CDR3 sequence: CSASGVGDPFMNTEAFF. CDR3 in DNA: TGCAGTGCTAGCGGGGTCGGCGATCCTTTCATGAACACTGAAGCTTTCTTT. The V and J genes are TRBV20-1 and TRBJ1-1; D gene ambiguous. Per germline, CDR1 DFQATT and CDR2 SNEGSKA (reference sequence). The CDR3 totals 17 residues. V was cut by 3 bases and J by 0 bases, with 20 bases left in between.

The CDR3 DNA is TGCGCCAGCAGGAGTAGCGGGAGCGGCAATGAGCAGTTCTTC. This sequence encodes CASRSSGSGNEQFF. The chain couples TRBV5-1 to TRBJ2-1; 9 nucleotides match TRBD2. The CDR3 is made up of 14 amino acids. Germline-derived CDR1 and CDR2 are SGHRS and YFSETQ. V shed 5 bases and J 6 bases; nucleotides not matched to a gene: 6.

The chain employs TRBV3-1 and TRBJ1-1; 7 bases are shared with TRBD1. Germline V gene data show CDR1 as LGHDT and CDR2 as YNNKEL (reference sequence). The CDR3 runs 15 residues. J gave up 4 bases and V 1 base, and 6 bases lay outside the gene matches. CDR3: CASSQVGTEPTEAFF. The CDR3 coding sequence is TGTGCCAGCAGCCAAGTCGGGACAGAGCCCACTGAAGCTTTCTTT.

The sample holds a few counts of this clonotype. The gene calls are TRBV5-5 and TRBJ1-5; no definite D call. Germline values: CDR1 SGHKS, CDR2 YYEKEE (reference sequence). The CDR3 is 13 residues long. V lost 0 bases, J lost 7 bases, and 8 bases lay in between. CDR3 sequence: CASSLGPQQPQHF. The DNA for the CDR3 is TGTGCCAGCAGCTTGGGGCCTCAACAGCCCCAGCATTTT.

This clonotype was seen ten or more times. The rearrangement uses TRBV20-1 and TRBJ2-1; D is uncertain. V lost 1 base and J 4 bases, leaving 11 bases between the germline ends. The CDR3 loop spans 14 amino acids. Germline V CDR1 and CDR2: DFQATT, SNEGSKA (reference sequence). The CDR3 DNA follows: TGCAGTGCTAGAGGATCGTTAGCTTACAATGAGCAGTTCTTC. Amino acids: CSARGSLAYNEQFF.

This clonotype was seen only once. The chain has TRBV28 and TRBJ1-2, with unresolved D. The V end lost 5 bases, the J end lost 8 bases, and 12 bases lay between the germline ends. The germline V gene encodes CDR1 MDHEN and CDR2 SYDVKM. The length of the CDR3 is 12 residues. Here the CDR3 reads CASSPGLAGYTF. The DNA for the CDR3 is TGTGCCAGCAGTCCCGGTCTGGCCGGCTACACCTTC.